Following are 18 T cell receptor beta chains from one sample sequenced in a study of cytomegalovirus exposure and HLA in healthy donors. The PCR was carried out with 60 Vbeta primers and 13 Jbeta primers. Profiled with immunoSEQ multiplex PCR; TCRdb holds only in-frame clones, not every one. The sample includes roughly 170,000 clones, 80% seen only once; the top ten take 0.65%. The sequencing input was PBMCs. Every receptor here comes from a boy under 18 in good health and CMV-seronegative.

V and J are TRBV27 and TRBJ2-5; TRBD1 aligns across 8 bases. The germline V gene encodes CDR1 MNHEY and CDR2 SMNVEV (reference sequence). The junction had 6 bases not matched to a gene; V was cut back by 0 bases and J by 6 bases. This CDR3 has 15 residues. The CDR3 DNA reads as TGTGCCAGCAGTTTATCGCCAGGGGGCGGAAAGACCCAGTACTTC. Its protein product is CASSLSPGGGKTQYF.

This clone was detected only a few times. V gene TRBV30 combines with J gene TRBJ2-1, with TRBD1 identical over 7 bases. The V and J ends lost 1 base and 2 bases, in that order; junction bases with no gene match: 2. The CDR3 runs 14 residues. CDR1 is GTSNPN and CDR2 is SVGIG in the germline V gene (reference sequence). The CDR3 sequence: CAWSETGAYNEQFF. CDR3 nucleotides: TGTGCCTGGAGTGAAACAGGGGCCTACAATGAGCAGTTCTTC.

V gene TRBV2 combines with J gene TRBJ1-1; the D is unclear. The CDR3 sequence is 11 residues long. V was pared by 4 bases and J by 6 bases, with 6 bases between. The germline CDR1 and CDR2 sequences are SNHLY and FYNNEI. The CDR3 here is CASSGEAEAFF. The CDR3 DNA reads TGTGCCAGCAGTGGGGAGGCTGAAGCTTTCTTT.

The genes are TRBV19 and TRBJ1-5; 8 bases fit TRBD1. The CDR3 has 15 amino acids. Germline trimming cut 6 bases from V and 9 bases from J; bases unmatched to any gene: 13. Germline loops: CDR1 LNHDA, CDR2 SQIVND (reference sequence). CDR3 region: CASRADYRGGWPQHF. In DNA form, the CDR3 reads TGTGCCAGTAGGGCGGATTACAGGGGGGGTTGGCCCCAGCATTTT. The full variable domain, its missing parts supplied by reference TRBV19 and TRBJ1-5, is DGGITQSPKYLFRKEGQNVTLSCEQNLNHDAMYWYRQDPGQGLRLIYYSQIVNDFQKGDIAEGYSVSREKKESFPLTVTSAQKNPTAFYLCASRADYRGGWPQHFGDGTRLSIL.

The V and J genes are TRBV9 and TRBJ2-3, with TRBD2 matching over 8 bases. V shed 4 bases and J 2 bases; nucleotides not matched to a gene: 6. CDR1 and CDR2 (germline): SGDLS, YYNGEE. The CDR3 totals 15 residues. The CDR3 sequence is CASSPRGDHTDTQYF. CDR3 DNA sequence: TGTGCCAGCAGCCCGCGGGGGGACCACACAGATACGCAGTATTTT.

The CDR3 coding sequence is TGTGCCAGCCAACGTGCGACAGGGCTCTATGGCTACACCTTC. It yields the protein CASQRATGLYGYTF. J is TRBJ1-2 and V is TRBV6-5, with 7 bases identical to TRBD1. This CDR3 is built from 14 residues. V was clipped by 8 bases and J by 4 bases; unmatched bases: 10. Germline values: CDR1 MNHEY, CDR2 SVGAGI.

This chain connects TRBV19 to TRBJ2-3; D is possibly TRBD1 (5 bases). With 4 bases removed from V and 3 bases from J, the gap between germline ends came to 14 bases. Germline V lookup: CDR1 LNHDA, CDR2 SQIVND (reference sequence). The CDR3 has 15 amino acids. The CDR3 loop reads CASSTYRTYTDTQYF. CDR3 DNA: TGTGCCAGTAGTACTTACCGGACATATACAGATACGCAGTATTTT.

J is TRBJ1-1 and V is TRBV28; 7 nucleotides line up with TRBD1. Germline CDR1 is MDHEN and CDR2 is SYDVKM. CDR3 length: 16 amino acids. Losses at the gene ends were 1 base for V and 3 bases for J; bases not matched to a gene: 8. The CDR3 bases are TGTGCCAGCAGTTTATCCGCGACAGGGAGGTACACTGAAGCTTTCTTT. Protein product: CASSLSATGRYTEAFF.

The chain links TRBV6-5 to TRBJ2-7, with 8 bases identical to TRBD1. The V gene end was trimmed by 7 bases and the J gene end by 5 bases; junction bases not matched to a gene: 7. The CDR3 contains 13 residues. CDR1 MNHEY and CDR2 SVGAGI come from the germline V gene. The CDR3 here is CASIRTGSHEQYF. CDR3 nucleotide sequence: TGTGCCAGCATCCGGACAGGGAGCCACGAGCAGTACTTC.

CDR3: CASSYGIGQGEEQYF. Here the CDR3 DNA reads TGTGCCAGCAGTTACGGTATAGGACAGGGTGAGGAGCAGTACTTC. This chain links TRBV6-6 with TRBJ2-7; TRBD1 matches 8 bases. The CDR3 sequence is 15 residues long. Germline-derived CDR1 and CDR2 are MNHNY and SVGAGI (reference sequence). V was clipped by 2 bases and J by 7 bases; unmatched bases: 10.

This clone occurred a few times. This sequence joins TRBV11-3 and TRBJ2-4, with 7 bases matching TRBD2. The V gene end was trimmed by 0 bases and the J gene end by 8 bases; junction bases not matched to a gene: 10. This CDR3 comprises 16 residues. CDR1 is SGHNT, CDR2 YENEEA, per germline. The CDR3 DNA is TGTGCCAGCAGCTTAGAAGGCGGGAGAGCCGTGGACATTCAGTACTTC. It encodes CASSLEGGRAVDIQYF.

The rearrangement uses TRBV5-5 and TRBJ2-7; TRBD1 matches at 9 bases. The trim removed 2 bases at V and 6 bases at J, leaving 3 bases unmatched. The CDR3 consists of 13 residues. Germline lookup yields CDR1 SGHKS and CDR2 YYEKEE (reference sequence). The CDR3 nucleotides are TGTGCCAGCAGCTTCGACAGGGGGACCGAGCAGTACTTC. Residues: CASSFDRGTEQYF.

This clone appeared a single time. Given the absence of the conserved phenylalanine or tryptophan at the CDR3 end, a read error is likely. The chain links TRBV5-1 to TRBJ1-4; 9 nucleotides match TRBD1. V shed 3 bases, J shed 5 bases, and the junction held 5 bases outside the gene matches. This CDR3 comprises 15 residues. CDR1 is SGHRS and CDR2 is YFSETQ in the germline V gene. CDR3 sequence (DNA): TGCGCCAGCAGCTCCCAGACAGGGGGGAATGAAAAACTGTTTGTT. This encodes CASSSQTGGNEKLFV.

This chain connects TRBV6-1 to TRBJ2-7; maybe TRBD2 (5 bases). CDR1 is MNHNS, CDR2 SASEGT, per germline. Between the trimmed V and J ends, which lost 8 bases and 0 bases, there was a span of 11 bases. The CDR3 runs to 13 residues. As DNA, the CDR3 is TGTGCCAGCGGTCTCGGGATCTCCTACGAGCAGTACTTC. Translation: CASGLGISYEQYF.

This chain joins TRBV19 and TRBJ1-1; TRBD1 might be the D (6 bases). Germline assignment: CDR1 LNHDA and CDR2 SQIVND (reference sequence). The CDR3 consists of 15 residues. V was cut by 1 base and J by 1 base, with 10 bases left in between. CDR3 region: CASSIAGVANTEAFF. The CDR3 DNA sequence: TGTGCCAGTAGTATAGCAGGGGTGGCGAACACTGAAGCTTTCTTT.

The chain uses TRBV2 and TRBJ2-3; 12 nucleotides line up with TRBD2. Trimming at V came to 7 bases and at J to 0 bases, leaving 5 bases not matched to a gene. There are 16 residues in the CDR3. The germline gives CDR1 SNHLY, CDR2 FYNNEI. The CDR3 region is CASIGLAGPSTDTQYF. The CDR3 bases are TGTGCCAGCATAGGACTAGCGGGACCCAGCACAGATACGCAGTATTTT.

The rearrangement joins TRBV12-5 to TRBJ1-5; D unresolved. Trimming shortened V by 7 bases and J by 0 bases, and 10 bases separated the two germline ends. Germline CDR1 and CDR2: LGHNT and FRNRAP. This CDR3 has 14 residues. The CDR3 DNA follows: TGTGCTAGTGCTCGGGTGAATAGCAATCAGCCCCAGCATTTT. Its translation: CASARVNSNQPQHF.

V and J are TRBV9 and TRBJ1-2; possible D gene TRBD1, 6 bases. The CDR3 has 17 residues. V was clipped by 4 bases and J by 5 bases, with 24 bases between them. Germline CDR1 and CDR2: SGDLS and YYNGEE. DNA of the CDR3: TGTGCCAGCAGCCCTATCCAGGGGCAGAAACTATCTTATGGCTACACCTTC. This encodes CASSPIQGQKLSYGYTF. Based on the CDR3 plus reference TRBV9 and TRBJ1-2, the full variable domain is DSGVTQTPKHLITATGQRVTLRCSPRSGDLSVYWYQQSLDQGLQFLIQYYNGEERAKGNILERFSAQQFPDLHSELNLSSLELGDSALYFCASSPIQGQKLSYGYTFGSGTRLTVV.